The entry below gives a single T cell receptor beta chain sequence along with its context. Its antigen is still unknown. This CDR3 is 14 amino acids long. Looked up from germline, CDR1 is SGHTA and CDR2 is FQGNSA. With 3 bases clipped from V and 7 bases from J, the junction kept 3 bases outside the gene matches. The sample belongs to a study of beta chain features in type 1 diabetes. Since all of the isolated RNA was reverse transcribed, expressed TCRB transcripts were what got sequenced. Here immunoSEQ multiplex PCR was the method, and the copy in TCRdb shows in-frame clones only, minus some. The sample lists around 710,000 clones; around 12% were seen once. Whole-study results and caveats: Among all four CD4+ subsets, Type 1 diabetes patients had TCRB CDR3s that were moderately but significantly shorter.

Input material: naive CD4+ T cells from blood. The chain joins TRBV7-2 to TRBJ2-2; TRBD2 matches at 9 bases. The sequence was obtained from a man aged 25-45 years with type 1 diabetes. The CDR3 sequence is CASSLGLAIGELFF. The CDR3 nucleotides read TGTGCCAGCAGCTTGGGACTAGCTATCGGGGAGCTGTTTTTT.